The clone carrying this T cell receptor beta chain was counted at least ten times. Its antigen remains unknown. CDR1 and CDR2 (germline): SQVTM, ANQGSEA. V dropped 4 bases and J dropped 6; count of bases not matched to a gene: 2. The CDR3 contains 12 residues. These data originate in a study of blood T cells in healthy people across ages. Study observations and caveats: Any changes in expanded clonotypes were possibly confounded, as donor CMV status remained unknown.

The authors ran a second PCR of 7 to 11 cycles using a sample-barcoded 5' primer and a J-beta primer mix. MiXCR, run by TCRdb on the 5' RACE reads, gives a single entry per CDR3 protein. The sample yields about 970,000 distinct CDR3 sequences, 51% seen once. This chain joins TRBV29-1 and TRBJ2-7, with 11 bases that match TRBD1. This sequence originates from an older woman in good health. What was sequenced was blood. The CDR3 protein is CSVGTGGSEQYF. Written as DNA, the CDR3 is TGCAGCGTTGGGACAGGGGGCAGCGAGCAGTACTTC.